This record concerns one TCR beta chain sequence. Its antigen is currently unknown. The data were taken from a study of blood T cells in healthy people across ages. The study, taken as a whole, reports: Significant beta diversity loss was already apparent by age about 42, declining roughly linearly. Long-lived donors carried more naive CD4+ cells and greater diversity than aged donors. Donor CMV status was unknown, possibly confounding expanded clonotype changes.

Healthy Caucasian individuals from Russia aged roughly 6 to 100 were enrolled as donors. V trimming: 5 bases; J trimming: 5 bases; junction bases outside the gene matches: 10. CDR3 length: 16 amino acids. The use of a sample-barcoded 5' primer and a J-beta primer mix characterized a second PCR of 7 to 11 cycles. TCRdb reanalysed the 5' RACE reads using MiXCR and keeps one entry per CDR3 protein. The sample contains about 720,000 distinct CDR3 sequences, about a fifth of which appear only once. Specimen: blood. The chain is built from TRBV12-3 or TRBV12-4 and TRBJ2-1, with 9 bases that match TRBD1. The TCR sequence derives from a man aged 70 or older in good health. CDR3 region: CASSTRRTGENNEQFF. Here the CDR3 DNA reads TGTGCCAGCAGTACCCGAAGGACAGGGGAAAACAATGAGCAGTTCTTC.